The TCR beta chain under discussion was sequenced for a study of blood T cells in healthy people across ages. Turning to the study itself: Template-switching capture recovered about one barcoded beta molecule per two T cells.

Note on this clonotype: Its antigen is not identified.

A sample-barcoded 5' primer and a J-beta primer mix were used in a second PCR of roughly 6 to 12 cycles. TCRdb fed the 5' RACE reads into MiXCR, producing one record per CDR3 protein. The repertoire holds about 680,000 distinct CDR3 sequences, with about 52% as singletons. Findings of the study overall: Among long-lived donors, naive CD4+ cells were more numerous and diversity higher than in aged donors.

The receptor comes from a woman aged 60 to 75 in good health. The sample was blood.

The CDR3 reads CASSDARGRADTQYF. The CDR3 region has the DNA TGTGCCAGCAGCGATGCGAGGGGCCGGGCAGATACGCAGTATTTT. J is TRBJ2-3 and V is TRBV12-3 or TRBV12-4; D possibly uses TRBD1 or TRBD2 (5 bases each). Trimming shortened V by 6 bases and J by 4 bases, and 17 bases separated the two germline ends. This CDR3 has 15 residues.